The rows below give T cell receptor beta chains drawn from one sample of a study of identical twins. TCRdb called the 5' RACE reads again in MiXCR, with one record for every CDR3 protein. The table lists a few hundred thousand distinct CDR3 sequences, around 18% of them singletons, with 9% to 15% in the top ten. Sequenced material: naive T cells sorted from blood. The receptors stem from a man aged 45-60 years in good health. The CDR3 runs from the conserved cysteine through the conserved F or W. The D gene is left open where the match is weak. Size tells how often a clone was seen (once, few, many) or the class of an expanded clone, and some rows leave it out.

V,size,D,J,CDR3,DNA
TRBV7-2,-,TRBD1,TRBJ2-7,CASRRTGTYEQYF,TGTGCCAGCAGAAGGACAGGCACCTACGAGCAGTACTTC
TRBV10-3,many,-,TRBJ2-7,CAISRNYEQYF,TGTGCCATCAGTCGAAACTACGAGCAGTACTTC
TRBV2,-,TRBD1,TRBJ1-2,CASMIAGGGYTF,TGTGCCAGCATGATCGCAGGGGGTGGCTACACCTTC
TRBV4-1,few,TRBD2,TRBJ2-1,CASSQVAGGYNEQFF,TGCGCCAGCAGCCAAGTTGCGGGGGGGTACAATGAGCAGTTCTTC
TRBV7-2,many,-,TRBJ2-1,CASSLATNYNEQFF,TGTGCCAGCAGCTTAGCGACTAATTACAATGAGCAGTTCTTC
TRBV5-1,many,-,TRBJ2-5,CASSLGPHEETQYF,TGCGCCAGCAGCCTGGGACCGCACGAGGAGACCCAGTACTTC
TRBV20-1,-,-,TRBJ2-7,CSATDRRRYEQYF,TGCAGTGCTACGGACAGACGCCGCTACGAGCAGTACTTC
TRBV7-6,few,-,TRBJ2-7,CASSLAGAVTYEQYF,TGTGCCAGCAGCTTGGCGGGGGCCGTAACCTACGAGCAGTACTTC
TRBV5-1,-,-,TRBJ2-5,CASSLEGQLQETQYF,TGCGCCAGCAGCTTGGAAGGACAACTCCAAGAGACCCAGTACTTC
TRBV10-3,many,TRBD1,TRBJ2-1,CAISPGTGMDEQFF,TGTGCCATCAGTCCCGGGACAGGGATGGATGAGCAGTTCTTC
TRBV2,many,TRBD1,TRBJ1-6,CASGQGDPGVNSPLHF,TGTGCCAGCGGTCAGGGGGATCCAGGGGTCAATTCACCCCTCCACTTT
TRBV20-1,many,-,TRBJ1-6,CSAVNSYNSPLHF,TGCAGTGCCGTTAACTCCTATAATTCACCCCTCCACTTT
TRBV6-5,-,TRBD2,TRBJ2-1,CASSYGSSGKYNEQFF,TGTGCCAGCAGTTACGGGTCTAGCGGAAAGTACAATGAGCAGTTCTTC
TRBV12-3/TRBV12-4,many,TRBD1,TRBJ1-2,CASRGPGQRKDGYTF,TGTGCCAGCAGAGGGCCGGGACAGAGGAAAGATGGCTACACCTTC
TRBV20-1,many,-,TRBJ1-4,CSATRGGPKEKLFF,TGCAGTGCAACCAGGGGCGGACCTAAAGAAAAACTGTTTTTT
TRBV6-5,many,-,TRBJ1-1,CASSYTWGMNTEAFF,TGTGCCAGCAGTTACACGTGGGGCATGAACACTGAAGCTTTCTTT
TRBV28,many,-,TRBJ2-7,CASRDDRKRLYEQYF,TGTGCCAGCAGAGACGACAGGAAGCGACTCTACGAGCAGTACTTC
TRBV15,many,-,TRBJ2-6,CATAWSGANVLTF,TGTGCCACCGCCTGGTCTGGGGCCAACGTCCTGACTTTC
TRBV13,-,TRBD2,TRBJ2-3,CASSPYGVLAGGPTDTQYF,TGTGCCAGCAGCCCGTATGGGGTCCTAGCGGGAGGGCCGACAGATACGCAGTATTTT
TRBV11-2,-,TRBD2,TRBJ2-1,CASSLMGLAVDNEQFF,TGTGCCAGCAGCTTAATGGGACTAGCGGTCGACAATGAGCAGTTCTTC
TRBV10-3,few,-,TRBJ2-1,CAISESRGEQFF,TGTGCCATCAGTGAGTCGAGAGGTGAGCAGTTCTTC
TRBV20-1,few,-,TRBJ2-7,CSASAGTYEQYF,TGCAGTGCTAGTGCCGGGACCTACGAGCAGTACTTC
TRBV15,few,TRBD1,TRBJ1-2,CATSRDRLPYGYTF,TGTGCCACCAGCAGGGACAGGTTGCCCTATGGCTACACCTTC
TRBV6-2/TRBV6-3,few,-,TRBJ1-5,CATKHGRHHSNQPQHF,TGTGCCACAAAACACGGACGGCACCATAGCAATCAGCCCCAGCATTTT
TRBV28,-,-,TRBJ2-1,CASRTGREQFF,TGTGCCAGCAGGACAGGAAGAGAGCAGTTCTTC
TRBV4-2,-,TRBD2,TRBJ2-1,CASSPGPRELAGPRYNEQFF,TGTGCCAGCAGCCCTGGCCCTCGGGAACTAGCGGGACCCAGGTACAATGAGCAGTTCTTC
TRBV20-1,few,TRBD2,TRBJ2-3,CSARQPTSGVTDTQYF,TGCAGTGCTAGACAACCGACTAGCGGCGTGACAGATACGCAGTATTTT
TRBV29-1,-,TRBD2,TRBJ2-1,CSVEGTSGFSSYNEQFF,TGCAGCGTTGAAGGGACTAGCGGGTTTAGCTCCTACAATGAGCAGTTCTTC
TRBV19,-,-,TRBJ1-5,CASTTSGGGGQPQHF,TGTGCCAGTACCACATCGGGGGGTGGGGGTCAGCCCCAGCATTTT
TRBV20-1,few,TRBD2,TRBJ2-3,CSARVPGLAVTDTQYF,TGCAGTGCTAGAGTTCCGGGACTAGCGGTCACAGATACGCAGTATTTT
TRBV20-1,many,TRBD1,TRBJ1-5,CSAREGTGHQPQHF,TGCAGTGCTAGAGAGGGGACAGGGCATCAGCCCCAGCATTTT
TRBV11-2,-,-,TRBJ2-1,CASSLDPSSYNEQFF,TGTGCCAGCAGCTTAGATCCTAGCTCCTACAATGAGCAGTTCTTC
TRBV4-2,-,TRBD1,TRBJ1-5,CASSQDGQGGQPQHF,TGTGCCAGCAGCCAAGATGGTCAGGGGGGTCAGCCCCAGCATTTT
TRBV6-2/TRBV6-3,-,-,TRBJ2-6,CASSYERGLVSGANVLTF,TGTGCCAGCAGTTACGAAAGGGGATTAGTCTCTGGGGCCAACGTCCTGACTTTC
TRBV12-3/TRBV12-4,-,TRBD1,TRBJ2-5,CASSPRVLGQGRQETQYF,TGTGCCAGCAGCCCGAGGGTTTTAGGACAGGGACGCCAAGAGACCCAGTACTTC
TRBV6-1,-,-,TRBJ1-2,CASSPWQRLNYGYTF,TGTGCCAGCAGTCCCTGGCAGAGACTAAACTATGGCTACACCTTC
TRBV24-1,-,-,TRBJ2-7,CATTRKIWYHTSYEQYF,TGTGCCACCACGAGAAAGATTTGGTACCACACATCCTACGAGCAGTACTTC
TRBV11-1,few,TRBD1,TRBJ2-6,CASSPKYRGLASGANVLTF,TGTGCCAGCAGCCCAAAATACAGGGGGCTAGCCTCTGGGGCCAACGTCCTGACTTTC
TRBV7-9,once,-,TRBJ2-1,CASSLGSENEQFF,TGTGCCAGCAGCTTAGGTTCGGAGAATGAGCAGTTCTTC
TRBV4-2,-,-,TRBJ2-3,CASSQDQVGGAERAQYF,TGTGCCAGCAGCCAAGATCAAGTCGGGGGCGCAGAGCGGGCCCAGTATTTT
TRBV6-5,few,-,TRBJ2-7,CASSYISSYEQYF,TGTGCCAGCAGTTACATATCCTCCTACGAGCAGTACTTC
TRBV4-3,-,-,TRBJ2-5,CASSQEGRSQETQYF,TGCGCCAGCAGCCAAGAGGGAAGGAGCCAAGAGACCCAGTACTTC
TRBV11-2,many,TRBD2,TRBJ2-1,CASSALAGGSDEQFF,TGTGCCAGCAGCGCCCTAGCGGGAGGTTCGGATGAGCAGTTCTTC
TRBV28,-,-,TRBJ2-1,CASRLAGGPGSYNEQFF,TGTGCCAGCAGACTAGCTGGAGGGCCTGGGTCCTACAATGAGCAGTTCTTC
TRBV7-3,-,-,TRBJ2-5,CASSLKGGTSQETQYF,TGTGCCAGCAGCTTAAAAGGCGGGACTTCCCAAGAGACCCAGTACTTC
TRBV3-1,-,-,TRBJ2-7,CASSQGDRGDRYEQYF,TGTGCCAGCAGCCAAGGGGATCGAGGCGACCGATACGAGCAGTACTTC
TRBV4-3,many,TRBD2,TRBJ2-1,CASSQGLAGNEQFF,TGCGCCAGCAGCCAGGGACTAGCGGGGAATGAGCAGTTCTTC
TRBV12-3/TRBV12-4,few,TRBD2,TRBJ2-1,CASSHLGLGSYEQFF,TGTGCCAGCAGTCACCTGGGACTAGGTTCTTATGAGCAGTTCTTC
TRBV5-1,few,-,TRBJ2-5,CASSLTPAKETQYF,TGCGCCAGCAGCTTGACTCCCGCGAAAGAGACCCAGTACTTC
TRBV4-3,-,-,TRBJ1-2,CASSQEITGGVNYGYTF,TGCGCCAGCAGCCAAGAAATCACCGGGGGGGTGAACTATGGCTACACCTTC
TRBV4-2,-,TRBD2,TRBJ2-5,CASSQGSAGALTQYF,TGTGCCAGCAGCCAGGGATCAGCGGGGGCGCTGACCCAGTACTTC
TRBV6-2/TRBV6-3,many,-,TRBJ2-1,CASSYSTTNEQFF,TGTGCCAGCAGTTACTCGACGACCAATGAGCAGTTCTTC
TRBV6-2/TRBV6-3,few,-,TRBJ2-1,CASSSPGLMTYNEQFF,TGTGCCAGCAGTTCACCGGGACTGATGACCTACAATGAGCAGTTCTTC
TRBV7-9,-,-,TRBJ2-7,CASSPDRAFPHEQYF,TGTGCCAGCAGCCCTGACAGAGCCTTTCCCCACGAGCAGTACTTC